One and the same sample provided the 21 T cell receptor beta chains below, sequenced in a study of blood T cell repertoires in COVID-19. The method was immunoSEQ multiplex PCR; TCRdb's version includes in-frame clones alone and lacks a portion of them. The sample includes some 70,000 clones, roughly 91% of them seen just once. Sequenced sample: peripheral blood. Source of these receptors: a man aged 60 to 69 with acute or convalescent COVID-19.

The rearrangement joins TRBV18 to TRBJ2-7; a weak D match, TRBD2 (6 bases). Trimming cost V 8 bases and J 3 bases, with 14 bases left between them. The CDR3 length is 13 residues. From germline, CDR1 is KGHSH and CDR2 LQKENI. CDR3 in amino acids: CASGEGLGYEQYF. For the CDR3, the DNA is TGTGCCAGCGGAGAGGGACTGGGCTACGAGCAGTACTTC.

The chain has TRBV2 and TRBJ2-1; 11 nucleotides agree with TRBD2. Looked up from germline, CDR1 is SNHLY and CDR2 is FYNNEI. Losses at the gene ends were 2 bases for V and 4 bases for J; bases not matched to a gene: 1. The CDR3 is 15 residues long. The CDR3 region is CASSELAGGYNEQFF. CDR3 nucleotides: TGTGCCAGCAGTGAACTAGCGGGAGGTTACAATGAGCAGTTCTTC.

This clone was recorded only once. The chain joins TRBV7-2 to TRBJ2-7, with 10 bases fitting TRBD1. There are 15 residues in the CDR3. V lost 7 bases, J lost 3 bases, and 9 bases stayed unmatched. Germline lookup yields CDR1 SGHTA and CDR2 FQGNSA. The CDR3 coding sequence is TGTGCCAGCAACAGGCGGGGACAGGGGAACTACGAGCAGTACTTC. Translating it yields CASNRRGQGNYEQYF.

Here the CDR3 DNA reads TGCGCCAGCAGCGGTATCAACTCAATGAACACTGAAGCTTTCTTT. The encoded protein is CASSGINSMNTEAFF. The chain employs TRBV5-1 and TRBJ1-1; D uncertain. Germline CDR1 and CDR2: SGHRS and YFSETQ. Deletions cut 4 bases from V and 0 bases from J, with 13 bases between. The CDR3 is made up of 15 amino acids.

The CDR3 loop is CASRTSDTDTQYF. The CDR3 coding sequence is TGTGCCAGCAGGACTAGCGACACAGATACGCAGTATTTT. The gene calls are TRBV6-6 and TRBJ2-3; the match to TRBD2 covers 8 bases. V gave up 6 bases and J gave up 2 bases; unmatched junction bases: 1. From germline, CDR1 is MNHNY and CDR2 SVGAGI (reference sequence). The CDR3 spans 13 residues.

The V gene is TRBV30, the J gene TRBJ2-7; 7 bases are a match to TRBD1. Germline CDR1 reads GTSNPN; CDR2 reads SVGIG (reference sequence). The CDR3 has 14 residues. Trimming removed 2 bases from V and 3 bases from J; junction bases left unmatched: 7. The CDR3 region has the DNA TGTGCCTGGAGTATAGGGACAGAGGTCTACGAGCAGTACTTC. This codes for CAWSIGTEVYEQYF.

The chain employs TRBV3-1 (or the pseudogene TRBV3-2) and TRBJ1-6; TRBD1 aligns across 10 bases. This CDR3 spans 15 amino acids. Germline V gene data show CDR1 as LGHDT and CDR2 as YNNKEL (reference sequence). V lost 6 bases and J lost 10; bases outside the gene matches: 9. Here the CDR3 reads CASRRQGAPESPLHF. The CDR3 DNA sequence: TGTGCCAGCAGGAGACAGGGGGCTCCGGAGTCACCCCTCCACTTT.

The J gene is TRBJ2-7, the V gene TRBV7-6, with a possible D match to TRBD1 (6 bases). V was trimmed by 5 bases and J by 0 bases, leaving 14 bases between them. This CDR3 spans 15 amino acids. Germline-derived CDR1 and CDR2 are SGHVS and FNYEAQ. The CDR3 loop reads CASSPSGASSYEQYF. In nucleotides, the CDR3 is TGTGCCAGCAGCCCCTCAGGGGCGAGCTCCTACGAGCAGTACTTC.

DNA of the CDR3: TGCAGCGTTGCAAGGACAGGGGTATCTGGAAACACCATATATTTT. This translates into CSVARTGVSGNTIYF. The chain is built from TRBV29-1 and TRBJ1-3, with 9 bases aligning to TRBD1. Germline V gene sequence: CDR1 SQVTM, CDR2 ANQGSEA. Trimming removed 4 bases from V and 1 base from J; junction bases left unmatched: 5. This CDR3 has 15 amino acids.

The rearrangement uses TRBV2 and TRBJ1-5, with D hard to call. Trimming took off 4 bases at V and 0 bases at J, with 28 bases between the two ends. This CDR3 spans 21 amino acids. CDR1 is SNHLY and CDR2 is FYNNEI in the germline V gene. The CDR3 coding sequence is TGTGCCAGCAGTGGTCGGGAAGGAGGGCCTAGAACCACTTATAGCAATCAGCCCCAGCATTTT. Protein product: CASSGREGGPRTTYSNQPQHF.

The CDR3, as DNA: TGTGCCAGTAGTATAGTTCGGGACAGAAACCATCAAGAGACCCAGTACTTC. It is translated as CASSIVRDRNHQETQYF. The V gene is TRBV19, the J gene TRBJ2-5; 7 positions agree with TRBD1. CDR3 size: 17 residues. The V and J ends lost 1 base and 2 bases, in that order; junction bases with no gene match: 10. Germline loops: CDR1 LNHDA, CDR2 SQIVND (reference sequence).

The chain carries TRBV6-4 and TRBJ1-1; D might be TRBD1 (6 bases). From germline, CDR1 is MRHNA and CDR2 SNTAGT. There are 15 residues in the CDR3. Trimming left V 5 bases short and J 0 bases short, with 13 bases between. The CDR3 sequence is CASSPRGGMNTEAFF. The CDR3 coding sequence is TGTGCCAGCAGTCCCCGGGGGGGCATGAACACTGAAGCTTTCTTT.

This clone was seen a handful of times. V usage is TRBV11-2 and J usage is TRBJ2-5; 7 bases match TRBD2. The junction had 4 bases not matched to a gene; V was cut back by 7 bases and J by 2 bases. This CDR3 is 13 amino acids long. CDR1 and CDR2 (germline): SGHAT, FQNNGV. For the CDR3, the DNA is TGTGCCAGCACCCGGGGACTACAAGAGACCCAGTACTTC. This sequence encodes CASTRGLQETQYF.

V usage is TRBV5-1 and J usage is TRBJ2-7, with 10 positions matching TRBD1. Germline V gene sequence: CDR1 SGHRS, CDR2 YFSETQ. Trimming took 3 bases from V and 6 from J; bases not matched to a gene: 0. The CDR3 totals 12 residues. CDR3 in DNA: TGCGCCAGCAGCTGGACAGGGGGCGAGCAGTACTTC. It codes for CASSWTGGEQYF.

The chain combines TRBV6-5 with TRBJ1-6, with D perhaps matching TRBD1 (6 bases). This CDR3 contains 12 residues. Trimming removed 10 bases from V and 9 bases from J, with 13 bases in between. Germline V lookup: CDR1 MNHEY, CDR2 SVGAGI. DNA of the CDR3: TGTGCCATCGCAGGGGAAGGTTCACCCCTCCACTTT. It specifies CAIAGEGSPLHF.

As to this clone: This same CDR3 is encoded by further DNA sequences in the sample. The genes are TRBV7-9 and TRBJ2-1, with D maybe TRBD2 (5 bases). CDR3 length equals 15 residues. In germline, CDR1 is SEHNR, CDR2 FQNEAQ (reference sequence). Trimming removed 2 bases from V and 0 bases from J, with 8 bases in between. The CDR3 DNA sequence: TGTGCCAGCAGCTTACGAGGGAGCTCCTACAATGAGCAGTTCTTC. Its protein product is CASSLRGSSYNEQFF.

The CDR3 is CSALQDYEQYF. The CDR3 DNA reads TGCAGTGCGTTACAGGATTACGAGCAGTACTTC. V gene TRBV20-1 combines with J gene TRBJ2-7; D may be TRBD1 (5 bases). This CDR3 contains 11 residues. V was pared by 6 bases and J by 4 bases, with 10 bases between. Germline V gives CDR1 DFQATT, CDR2 SNEGSKA (reference sequence).

V and J are TRBV6-5 and TRBJ2-7; 10 nucleotides align to TRBD1. The V segment lost 8 bases and the J segment 4 bases; nucleotides outside the gene matches: 8. Germline-derived CDR1 and CDR2 are MNHEY and SVGAGI. This CDR3 has 14 amino acids. The CDR3, as DNA: TGTGCCAGCGCTAAGGACAGGGGGAGGTACGAGCAGTACTTC. As protein: CASAKDRGRYEQYF.

The chain combines TRBV2 with TRBJ2-1; perhaps TRBD1 as D (5 bases). CDR1 and CDR2 from the germline V gene are SNHLY and FYNNEI. The V end was cut by 7 bases, the J end by 5 bases, with 9 bases between. There are 12 residues in the CDR3. The CDR3 coding sequence is TGTGCCAGCAAGACAGATAACAATGAGCAGTTCTTC. Protein sequence: CASKTDNNEQFF.

The chain employs TRBV11-3 and TRBJ2-2, with D tentatively TRBD2 (5 bases). V lost 2 bases and J lost 2, with 15 bases in between. The CDR3 spans 17 residues. In germline, CDR1 is SGHNT, CDR2 YENEEA. This CDR3 is CASSLLSGKGNTGELFF. The CDR3 DNA is TGTGCCAGCAGCTTATTATCCGGGAAGGGAAACACCGGGGAGCTGTTTTTT.

This clone was observed a few times. The genes are TRBV6-4 and TRBJ1-5; 11 bases map to TRBD1. This CDR3 is 17 amino acids long. Germline lookup yields CDR1 MRHNA and CDR2 SNTAGT. The V gene end was trimmed by 8 bases and the J gene end by 7 bases; junction bases not matched to a gene: 16. The CDR3 region has the DNA TGTGCCAGCGCAAGTTCCCGGGACAGGGGGTCGAGCCAGCCCCAGCATTTT. Its translation: CASASSRDRGSSQPQHF.